This T cell receptor (delta chain) is from a study of Vδ1+ human thymocytes. After alphabeta T cell depletion, CD3+ Vdelta1+ Vdelta2- thymocytes were sorted. This CDR3 spans 17 amino acids. Germline V gene data show CDR1 as GEAIGNYY and CDR2 as EKD. Trimming removed 1 base from V and 0 bases from J; junction bases left unmatched: 10. This clone was counted at least ten times. Its antigen remains unidentified. RNA was extracted from the cells and then reverse transcribed. Multiplex PCR used pooled V-gene forward primers and a constant-region reverse primer to amplify CDR3s. TCRdb re-called the multiplex PCR reads through CATT. The table includes more than 45,000 delta-chain clones, roughly 15% detected once. Regarding the study as a whole: Highly polyclonal TRG and TRD repertoires with Gaussian CDR3 length distributions appeared in thymus.

This receptor was obtained from a girl under three years old who had congenital heart surgery. The V call is TRDV2, the J call TRDJ1; 7 bases align to TRDD3. Sequences were obtained from Vdelta1+ gamma-delta thymocytes from the thymus. The subset is: FACS-sorted CD3+ TCRalphabeta- TCRVdelta1+ TCRVdelta2- thymocytes. The CDR3 coding sequence is TGTGCCTGTGACACAGCCCTGGGGGCCGTATACACCGATAAACTCATCTTT. Its protein is CACDTALGAVYTDKLIF.